The clone carrying this TCR beta chain was picked up a small number of times. The CDR3 is made up of 13 amino acids. The germline V gene has CDR1 MNHNY and CDR2 SVGAGI (reference sequence). V was trimmed by 8 bases and J by 0 bases, leaving 10 bases between them. Researchers ran the PCR with 60 Vbeta and 13 Jbeta primers. Method: immunoSEQ multiplex PCR; TCRdb's copy keeps in-frame clones and lacks some. The sample contains 85,000 to 130,000 clones, about 75% of which appear only once. This sample was included in a study of cytomegalovirus exposure and HLA in healthy donors. This receptor was obtained from a woman between 18 and 29 years old in good health and CMV-seropositive. The specimen was PBMCs. The chain is built from TRBV6-6 and TRBJ1-1; D is unresolved. Here the CDR3 reads CASRNTVNTEAFF. The CDR3 region has the DNA TGTGCCAGCCGTAATACAGTGAACACTGAAGCTTTCTTT.